The 3 T cell receptor beta chains below were found in one sample sequenced in a study of blood T cell repertoires in COVID-19 (dated by TCRdb to 2020 to 2022). The library relied on the immunoSEQ multiplex PCR assay. Drawn from immuneACCESS, this table holds only the in-frame rearrangements with V and J called that TCRdb kept. Clones are partly lost; checked studies trace under half to an unresolved V gene and leave the rest unexplained. For this sample there are fewer than 350,000 clones; about 92% appear just once. Over 3.5% of the sample is in the top ten clones. Specimen: peripheral blood. These receptor sequences come from an older woman with COVID-19, enrolled during active disease.

V usage is TRBV28 and J usage is TRBJ1-1; unclear D gene. Germline CDR1 is MDHEN and CDR2 is SYDVKM. This CDR3 has 13 amino acids. Trimming cost V 6 bases and J 0 bases, with 8 bases left between them. For the CDR3, the DNA is TGTGCCAGCAGGCAGGTACTGAACACTGAAGCTTTCTTT. It is translated as CASRQVLNTEAFF.

The V and J genes are TRBV7-9 and TRBJ1-1; 9 bases line up with TRBD1. The CDR3 extends over 15 amino acids. The ends lost 5 bases at V and 3 bases at J; junction bases unmatched: 7. CDR1 and CDR2 (germline): SEHNR, FQNEAQ (reference sequence). The CDR3 region has the DNA TGTGCCAGCAGCCCTGTCCGGGACAGGGACACTGAAGCTTTCTTT. Protein product: CASSPVRDRDTEAFF.

J is TRBJ1-1 and V is TRBV4-2, with 9 bases aligning to TRBD1. Germline CDR1 LGHNA, CDR2 YNFKEQ. J was trimmed by 5 bases and V by 1 base; bases with no gene match: 11. The CDR3 sequence is 17 residues long. The CDR3 nucleotides read TGTGCCAGCAGCCAAGTCGGGACAGGGATGATGGGGACTGAAGCTTTCTTT. Translation gives CASSQVGTGMMGTEAFF.